This T cell receptor beta chain comes out of a study of blood T cell repertoires in COVID-19. Profiled with immunoSEQ multiplex PCR; TCRdb holds only in-frame clones, not every one. The table records about 220,000 clones, 85% to 90% of them present only once. This CDR3 comprises 16 residues. The germline CDR1 and CDR2 sequences are MGHRA and YSYEKL. V was pared by 0 bases and J by 2 bases, with 11 bases between. This sequence joins TRBV4-1 and TRBJ2-1; weak D call: TRBD2 (5 bases). Sequenced input: PBMCs or T cells enriched from blood (not recorded which). The TCR originated in a woman aged 18-30 years in a cohort exposed to, infected with or recovered from COVID-19 (not recorded which). DNA of the CDR3: TGCGCCAGCAGCCAAGATGGCCAGCGGACCTACAATGAGCAGTTCTTC. Translated, it gives CASSQDGQRTYNEQFF.